Below, one T cell receptor beta chain is given with its context. The antigen is unknown. These data originate in a study of long-term antiretroviral therapy in people with HIV. Across the study: The 2015 recommendation for immediate ART came about a decade after the earliest samples. Findings and limits, study-wide: Collection of the blood took place between the mid-2000s and the late 2010s. The ART regimens in use then may have been less effective than current ones. Once patients were on ART, diversity went higher but still fell short of transplant donor controls. Clonal populations expanded prior to ART predominated within the repertoire at all time points.

This CDR3 contains 14 residues. V lost 5 bases, J lost 2 bases, and 9 bases lay in between. Germline CDR1 is SGHTA and CDR2 is FQGNSA. At survey level, the immunoSEQ assay was run in its v3.0 version. The data were produced by immunoSEQ multiplex PCR, yet TCRdb's version contains in-frame clones alone and is incomplete. The data show over 20,000 clones, with about 83% seen just once and just over 5% held by the top ten. The chain has TRBV7-2 and TRBJ2-2; tentative D call: TRBD1 (6 bases). The source of this sequence is a man younger than 30 with HIV. The specimen was unsorted PBMCs, collected 3 years after starting antiretroviral therapy. CDR3 in amino acids: CASSLGTNTGELFF. DNA for the CDR3: TGTGCCAGCAGCCTCGGGACAAACACCGGGGAGCTGTTTTTT.